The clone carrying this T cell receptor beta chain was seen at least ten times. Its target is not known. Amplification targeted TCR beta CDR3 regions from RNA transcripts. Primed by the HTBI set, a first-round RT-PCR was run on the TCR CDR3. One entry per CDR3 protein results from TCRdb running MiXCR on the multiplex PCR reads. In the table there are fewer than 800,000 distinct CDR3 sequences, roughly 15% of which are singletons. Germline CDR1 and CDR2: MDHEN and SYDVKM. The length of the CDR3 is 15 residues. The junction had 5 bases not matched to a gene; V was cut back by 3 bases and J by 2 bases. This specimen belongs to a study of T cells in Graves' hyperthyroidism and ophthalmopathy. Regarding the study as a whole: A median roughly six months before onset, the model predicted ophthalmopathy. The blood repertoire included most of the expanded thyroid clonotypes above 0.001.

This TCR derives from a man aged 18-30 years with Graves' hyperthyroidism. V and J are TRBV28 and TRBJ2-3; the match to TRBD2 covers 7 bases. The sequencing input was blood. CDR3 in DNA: TGTGCCAGCAGTTTCGGGGGAGGGTACACAGATACGCAGTATTTT. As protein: CASSFGGGYTDTQYF.